This T cell receptor (beta chain) was obtained from a study of blood T cell repertoires in COVID-19 (dated by TCRdb to about 2020). About the investigation overall: The collaborator samples originated in the United States, Italy and Spain and spanned the acute and convalescent phases of COVID-19. The dataset comprised deeply sampled blood TCRbeta repertoires from subjects exposed to, actively infected with, or recovered from COVID-19. Where HLA class I and class II types were available, the types were taken from metadata supplied by the sample provider, not from assay-based typing. The repertoires were released in a freely available public database intended as a resource for research on the immune response to SARS-CoV-2. The prospective study material was composed of cDNA or gDNA derived from T cells, B-cell-depleted T cells, or PBMCs. The samples were drawn from the first 160 participants of the ongoing ImmuneRACE study and from 1,254 subjects provided by 6 global collaborators. A de-identified subject ID, COVID-19 status, age in years and sex were almost always included in the sample metadata. Study-wide conclusions, independent of this receptor: Clinical and demographic metadata were provided uncurated, with the amount varying by source and participant.

The collaborating institutions used their own protocols to collect whole blood in K2EDTA tubes. For TCRbeta analysis, collaborators shipped samples as frozen whole blood, isolated PBMCs, or DNA extracted from either of those sample types. Regarding this clone: It lacks a known antigen. The record has no base qualities; no much larger clone is one base away.

TCRbeta CDR3 regions were amplified from genomic DNA using the immunoSEQ Assay, a bias-controlled multiplex PCR. As for the original processing: The number of nucleated cells in each sample was estimated by amplification of reference gene primers within the assay. To quantify the absolute abundance of each unique TCRbeta CDR3 rearrangement, sequence reads were collapsed and filtered. For each sample, productive Simpson clonality was calculated as the square root of Simpson's diversity index across productive rearrangements. This immuneACCESS table, as held by TCRdb, lists in-frame sequences with V and J called but not all clones. Of the missing ones, under half trace to an unresolved V gene in checked studies; the others have no known cause. V and J calls and clone size are those listed in that table; D and trimming were worked out from the DNA. For this sample there are 350,000 to 550,000 clones; around 89% appear just once. Of the sample, roughly 4% is held by the ten largest clones.

CDR1 MNHNY and CDR2 SVGAGI were looked up in the germline V gene (reference sequence). Here V drops 6 bases and J drops 0 bases, and the junction holds 5 bases not matched to any gene. Measured from the cysteine to the phenylalanine, the CDR3 is 16 residues long. Only CDR3 DNA remains: 48 bases, in frame from the first base. The TCR comes from a woman aged 30 to 39 with acute or convalescent COVID-19. The sequenced material came from peripheral blood. Recombination connected TRBV6-6 to TRBJ2-6, and 7 junction bases match TRBD1. The bases are TGTGCCAGCAGGGACAGGCAATACTCTGGGGCCAACGTCCTGACTTTC. Its product reads: CASRDRQYSGANVLTF.